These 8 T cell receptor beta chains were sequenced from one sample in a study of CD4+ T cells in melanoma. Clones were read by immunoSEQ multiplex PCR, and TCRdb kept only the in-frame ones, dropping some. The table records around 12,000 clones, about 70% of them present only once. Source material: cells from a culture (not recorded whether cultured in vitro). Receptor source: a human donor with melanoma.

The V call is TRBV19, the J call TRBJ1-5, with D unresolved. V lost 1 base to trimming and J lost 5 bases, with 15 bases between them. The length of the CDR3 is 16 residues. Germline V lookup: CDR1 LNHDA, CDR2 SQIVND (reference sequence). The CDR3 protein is CASSIVPDVWDQPQHF. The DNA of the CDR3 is TGTGCCAGTAGTATAGTCCCGGACGTCTGGGATCAGCCCCAGCATTTT. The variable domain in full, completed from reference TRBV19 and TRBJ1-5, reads DGGITQSPKYLFRKEGQNVTLSCEQNLNHDAMYWYRQDPGQGLRLIYYSQIVNDFQKGDIAEGYSVSREKKESFPLTVTSAQKNPTAFYLCASSIVPDVWDQPQHFGDGTRLSIL.

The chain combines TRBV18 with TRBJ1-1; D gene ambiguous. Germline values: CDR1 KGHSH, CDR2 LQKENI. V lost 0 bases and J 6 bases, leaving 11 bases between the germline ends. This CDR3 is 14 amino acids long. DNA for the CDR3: TGTGCCAGCTCACCACCGGGGATTAGGGCTGAAGCTTTCTTT. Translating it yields CASSPPGIRAEAFF.

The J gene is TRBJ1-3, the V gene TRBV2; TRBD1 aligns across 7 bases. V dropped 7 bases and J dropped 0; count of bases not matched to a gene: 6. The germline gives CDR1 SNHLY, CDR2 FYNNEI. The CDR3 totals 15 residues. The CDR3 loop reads CASTRQGNSGNTIYF. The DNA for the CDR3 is TGTGCCAGCACCAGACAGGGAAACTCTGGAAACACCATATATTTT. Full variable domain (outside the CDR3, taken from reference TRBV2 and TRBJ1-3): EPEVTQTPSHQVTQMGQEVILRCVPISNHLYFYWYRQILGQKVEFLVSFYNNEISEKSEIFDDQFSVERPDGSNFTLKIRSTKLEDSAMYFCASTRQGNSGNTIYFGEGSWLTVV.

The CDR3 loop is CSVSPQSGGAEEQFF. CDR3 nucleotides: TGCAGCGTCAGCCCCCAAAGCGGGGGGGCAGAGGAGCAGTTCTTC. The genes are TRBV29-1 and TRBJ2-1; 10 nucleotides agree with TRBD2. The germline V gene encodes CDR1 SQVTM and CDR2 ANQGSEA. CDR3 length: 15 amino acids. After removal of 6 bases from V and 10 bases from J, the junction contained 15 bases not matched to a gene.

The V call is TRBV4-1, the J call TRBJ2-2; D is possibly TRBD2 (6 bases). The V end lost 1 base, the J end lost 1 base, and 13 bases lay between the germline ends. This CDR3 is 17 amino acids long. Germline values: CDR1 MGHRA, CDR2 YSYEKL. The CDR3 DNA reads TGCGCCAGCAGCCAAGTCGGAGGGCACTTGAACACCGGGGAGCTGTTTTTT. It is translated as CASSQVGGHLNTGELFF.

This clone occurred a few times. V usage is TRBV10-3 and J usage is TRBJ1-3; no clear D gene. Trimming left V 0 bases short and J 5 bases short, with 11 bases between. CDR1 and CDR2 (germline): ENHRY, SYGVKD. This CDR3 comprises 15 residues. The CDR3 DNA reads TGTGCCATCAGTGAGTCGGCGGGGAATAGAAACACCATATATTTT. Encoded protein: CAISESAGNRNTIYF.

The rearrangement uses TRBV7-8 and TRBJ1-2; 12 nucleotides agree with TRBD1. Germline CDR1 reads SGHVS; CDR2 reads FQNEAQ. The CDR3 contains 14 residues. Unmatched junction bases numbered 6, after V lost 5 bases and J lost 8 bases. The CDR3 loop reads CASSRTGTGGGYTF. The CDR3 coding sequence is TGTGCCAGCAGCCGTACCGGGACAGGGGGCGGCTACACCTTC.

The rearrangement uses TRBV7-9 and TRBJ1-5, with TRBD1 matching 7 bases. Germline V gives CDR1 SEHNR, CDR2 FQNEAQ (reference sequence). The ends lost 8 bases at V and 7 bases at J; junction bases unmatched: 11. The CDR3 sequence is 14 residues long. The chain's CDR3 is CASARGQAGQPQHF. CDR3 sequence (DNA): TGTGCCAGCGCCCGCGGACAGGCGGGGCAGCCCCAGCATTTT.